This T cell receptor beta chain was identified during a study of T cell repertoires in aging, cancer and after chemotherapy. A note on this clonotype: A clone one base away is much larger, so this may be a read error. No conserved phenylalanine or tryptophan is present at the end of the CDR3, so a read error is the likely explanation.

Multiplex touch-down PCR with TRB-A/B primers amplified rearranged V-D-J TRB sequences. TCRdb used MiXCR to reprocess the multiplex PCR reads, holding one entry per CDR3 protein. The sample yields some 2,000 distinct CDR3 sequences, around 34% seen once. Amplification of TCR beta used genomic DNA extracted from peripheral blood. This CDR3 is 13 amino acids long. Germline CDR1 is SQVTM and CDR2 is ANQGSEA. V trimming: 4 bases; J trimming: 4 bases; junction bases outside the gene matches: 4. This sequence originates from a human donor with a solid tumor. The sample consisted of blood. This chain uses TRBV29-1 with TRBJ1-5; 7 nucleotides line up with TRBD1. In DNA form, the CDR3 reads TGCAGCGTTGCGGGACAGTCGAATCAGCCCCAGCATGTT. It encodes CSVAGQSNQPQHV.